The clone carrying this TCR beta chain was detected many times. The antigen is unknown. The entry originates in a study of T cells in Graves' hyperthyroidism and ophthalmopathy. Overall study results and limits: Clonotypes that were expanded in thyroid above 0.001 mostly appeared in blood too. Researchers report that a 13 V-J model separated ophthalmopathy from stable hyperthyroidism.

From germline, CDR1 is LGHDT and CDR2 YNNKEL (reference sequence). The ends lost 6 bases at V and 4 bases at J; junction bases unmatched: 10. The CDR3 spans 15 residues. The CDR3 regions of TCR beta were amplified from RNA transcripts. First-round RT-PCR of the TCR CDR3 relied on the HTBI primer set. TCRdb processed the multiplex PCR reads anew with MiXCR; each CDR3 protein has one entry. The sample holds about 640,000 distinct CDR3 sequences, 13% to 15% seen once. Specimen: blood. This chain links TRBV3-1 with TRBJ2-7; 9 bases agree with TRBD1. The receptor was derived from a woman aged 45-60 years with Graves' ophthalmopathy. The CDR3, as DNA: TGTGCCAGCAGTCGAACGACAGGGGGTTCTTACGAGCAGTACTTC. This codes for CASSRTTGGSYEQYF.